One and the same sample provided the 13 T cell receptor beta chains below, sequenced in a study of T cell responses to AZD1222 COVID-19 vaccine. The method was immunoSEQ multiplex PCR; TCRdb's version includes in-frame clones alone and lacks a portion of them. Of roughly 140,000 clones listed, approximately 88% are singletons. The sample was peripheral blood, taken on day 0 of MenACWY control vaccination. The origin of the receptors is an adult in good health.

V is TRBV29-1 and J is TRBJ1-2, with 7 nucleotides matching TRBD1. The CDR3 covers 11 residues. J gave up 2 bases and V 7 bases, and 1 base lay outside the gene matches. CDR1 is SQVTM and CDR2 is ANQGSEA in the germline V gene. CDR3 in DNA: TGCAGCGCGGGACAGAACTATGGCTACACCTTC. Translating it yields CSAGQNYGYTF.

This chain links TRBV19 with TRBJ1-2; D remains ambiguous. This CDR3 is 14 amino acids long. With 4 bases removed from V and 11 bases from J, the gap between germline ends came to 20 bases. From germline, CDR1 is LNHDA and CDR2 SQIVND (reference sequence). The CDR3 protein is CASSTGGETVRYTF. The DNA for the CDR3 is TGTGCCAGTAGTACAGGAGGAGAGACTGTGCGGTACACCTTC.

The chain is built from TRBV11-3 and TRBJ1-2; D possibly corresponds to TRBD1 (5 bases). The V end lost 3 bases, the J end lost 1 base, and 12 bases lay between the germline ends. CDR1 and CDR2 (germline): SGHNT, YENEEA. This CDR3 is built from 15 residues. CDR3 protein: CASSFRGHLNYGYTF. The CDR3 bases are TGTGCCAGCAGCTTCCGAGGACACCTTAACTATGGCTACACCTTC.

J is TRBJ2-1 and V is TRBV9; D perhaps matches TRBD2 (6 bases). This CDR3 spans 15 amino acids. V was clipped by 4 bases and J by 9 bases, with 20 bases between them. CDR1 is SGDLS and CDR2 is YYNGEE in the germline V gene. The CDR3 here is CASSQFMRAGGEQFF. Written as DNA, the CDR3 is TGTGCCAGCAGCCAGTTTATGAGGGCCGGGGGTGAGCAGTTCTTC.

The chain employs TRBV28 and TRBJ2-5; D gene uncertain. The V gene's germline CDR1 is MDHEN and CDR2 SYDVKM. This CDR3 spans 11 amino acids. The V end lost 6 bases, the J end lost 1 base, and 3 bases lay between the germline ends. The CDR3 nucleotides read TGTGCCAGCAGCGCCCAAGAGACCCAGTACTTC. Translating it yields CASSAQETQYF.

The V gene is TRBV9, the J gene TRBJ1-4; the D gene is possibly TRBD1 (5 bases). The germline V gene encodes CDR1 SGDLS and CDR2 YYNGEE. V shed 3 bases and J shed 0 bases, with 6 bases lying between them. The CDR3 runs 14 residues. CDR3 amino acids: CASSGGSTNEKLFF. The CDR3 DNA reads as TGTGCCAGCAGCGGGGGGTCAACTAATGAAAAACTGTTTTTT.

The chain has TRBV6-5 and TRBJ2-1; 7 bases align to TRBD2. Germline CDR1 is MNHEY and CDR2 is SVGAGI. The trim removed 8 bases at V and 7 bases at J, leaving 8 bases unmatched. This CDR3 is built from 13 residues. CDR3: CASGRAFRNEQFF. Written as DNA, the CDR3 is TGTGCCAGCGGGAGGGCCTTTAGGAATGAGCAGTTCTTC.

The genes are TRBV10-3 and TRBJ2-7, with D possibly matching TRBD2 (5 bases). CDR1 ENHRY and CDR2 SYGVKD come from the germline V gene. There are 13 residues in the CDR3. The V gene lost 6 bases and the J gene lost 3 bases, with 12 bases spanning the gap. CDR3 region: CAISPDSFYEQYF. DNA of the CDR3: TGTGCCATCAGCCCGGACTCCTTCTACGAGCAGTACTTC.

This chain links TRBV27 with TRBJ2-2, with D unresolved. Trimming stripped 11 bases from V and 1 base from J, with 14 bases between. The CDR3 spans 14 residues. Germline lookup yields CDR1 MNHEY and CDR2 SMNVEV (reference sequence). This CDR3 reads CASQGILNTGELFF. As DNA, the CDR3 is TGTGCCTCACAAGGGATCTTGAACACCGGGGAGCTGTTTTTT.

The chain uses TRBV25-1 and TRBJ1-2, with D possibly TRBD1 on 6 matching bases. This CDR3 comprises 13 residues. Per germline, CDR1 MGHDK and CDR2 SYGVNS. V lost 7 bases to trimming and J lost 5 bases, with 14 bases between them. CDR3 bases: TGTGCCAGCACCCGGGACACCGAATATGGCTACACCTTC. Its translation is CASTRDTEYGYTF.

The chain recombines TRBV5-1 with TRBJ1-1; D gene uncertain. This CDR3 comprises 11 residues. Germline CDR1 and CDR2: SGHRS and YFSETQ. V lost 1 base and J lost 7, with 5 bases in between. As DNA, the CDR3 is TGCGCCAGCAGCTTGTACAGTGAAGCTTTCTTT. This encodes CASSLYSEAFF.

This sequence joins TRBV2 and TRBJ1-2; no clear D gene. Per germline, CDR1 SNHLY and CDR2 FYNNEI. The CDR3 sequence is 12 residues long. Trimming cost V 4 bases and J 7 bases, with 10 bases left between them. The CDR3 coding sequence is TGTGCCAGCAGTGTCGGGGTAGCTGGCTACACCTTC. Protein: CASSVGVAGYTF.

This clone has a single count. V and J are TRBV11-2 and TRBJ2-4, with 11 bases that match TRBD2. The length of the CDR3 is 15 residues. From germline, CDR1 is SGHAT and CDR2 FQNNGV. The junction had 8 bases not matched to a gene; V was cut back by 5 bases and J by 8 bases. The CDR3 protein is CASSLHSGRADIQYF. The CDR3 DNA sequence: TGTGCCAGCAGCCTCCATAGCGGGAGGGCTGACATTCAGTACTTC.